These 29 T cell receptor beta chains originate from one sample sequenced in a study of cytomegalovirus exposure and HLA in healthy donors. PCR was performed using 60 Vbeta and 13 Jbeta primers. Only in-frame clones appear in the TCRdb table, and some are missing; sequencing was by immunoSEQ multiplex PCR. The sample holds some 150,000 clones, about 70% seen once. Sequenced material: PBMCs. These receptors all come from a man between 18 and 29 years old in good health and CMV-seronegative.

This clone was observed a single time. The chain couples TRBV7-2 to TRBJ2-2; a weak D match, TRBD1 (7 bases). Deletions cut 1 base from V and 6 bases from J, with 15 bases between. Germline-derived CDR1 and CDR2 are SGHTA and FQGNSA. This CDR3 spans 16 amino acids. In DNA, the CDR3 is TGTGCCAGCAGCTTAGGTGCCAGGGGGGTTGCCGGGGAGCTGTTTTTT. The encoded protein is CASSLGARGVAGELFF. Full variable domain (missing parts from reference TRBV7-2 and TRBJ2-2): GAGVSQSPSNKVTEKGKDVELRCDPISGHTALYWYRQSLGQGLEFLIYFQGNSAPDKSGLPSDRFSAERTGGSVSTLTIQRTQQEDSAVYLCASSLGARGVAGELFFGEGSRLTVL.

The V call is TRBV6-6, the J call TRBJ1-4; 7 nucleotides match TRBD1. Germline lookup yields CDR1 MNHNY and CDR2 SVGAGI (reference sequence). The CDR3 sequence is 16 residues long. Trimming took 5 bases from V and 5 from J; bases not matched to a gene: 11. The CDR3 nucleotides are TGTGCCAGCAGTCGCCCCCCGGGACAGTTGAATGAAAAACTGTTTTTT. It yields the protein CASSRPPGQLNEKLFF.

The chain carries TRBV21-1 and TRBJ1-6; the table calls TRBD1, which could not be checked here. TRBV21-1 is described as a pseudogene. This CDR3 contains 19 residues. The DNA of the CDR3 is TGTGCCAGCAGCAAAGAAGGGAGGAGGGGGCTTAGAGGTAATTCACCCCTCCACTTT. This codes for CASSKEGRRGLRGNSPLHF.

The V gene is TRBV10-3, the J gene TRBJ2-2; D may be TRBD1 (5 bases). Germline values: CDR1 ENHRY, CDR2 SYGVKD. The CDR3 is 16 residues long. V lost 3 bases, J lost 4 bases, and 15 bases lay in between. The CDR3 DNA is TGTGCCATCAGTGATCCGGCCAGGGCGGCCACCGGGGAGCTGTTTTTT. The encoded protein is CAISDPARAATGELFF.

The genes are TRBV5-8 and TRBJ2-3; 8 positions agree with TRBD2. Germline CDR1 SGHTS, CDR2 YDEGEE. V lost 6 bases and J lost 4; bases outside the gene matches: 7. The length of the CDR3 is 14 residues. The DNA for the CDR3 is TGTGCCAGCAACCTCGGGGGGGCCGCAGATACGCAGTATTTT. Translated: CASNLGGAADTQYF.

The V and J genes are TRBV5-1 and TRBJ1-4, with a weak D call TRBD1 (5 bases). V was shortened by 4 bases and J by 6 bases, with 16 bases between the two germline ends. The CDR3 is made up of 15 amino acids. Per the germline V gene, CDR1 is SGHRS and CDR2 is YFSETQ. The CDR3 coding sequence is TGCGCCAGCAGCCGTGTCAATACGGGGGATGAAAAACTGTTTTTT. Residues: CASSRVNTGDEKLFF.

This clone was recorded once. The genes are TRBV19 and TRBJ2-3; 8 bases map to TRBD2. This CDR3 is built from 14 residues. From germline, CDR1 is LNHDA and CDR2 SQIVND (reference sequence). Unmatched junction bases numbered 5, after V lost 9 bases and J lost 0 bases. CDR3 loop: CASGAGVSTDTQYF. As DNA, the CDR3 is TGTGCCAGCGGAGCGGGGGTTAGCACAGATACGCAGTATTTT.

The chain is built from TRBV5-4 and TRBJ1-2; 10 bases are shared with TRBD1. J gave up 8 bases and V 4 bases, and 8 bases lay outside the gene matches. Germline V gene data show CDR1 as SGHNT and CDR2 as YYREEE (reference sequence). This CDR3 spans 14 amino acids. In DNA form, the CDR3 reads TGTGCCAGCAGCGGGGGACAGGGGTTCAGGGGCTACACCTTC. Translating gives CASSGGQGFRGYTF.

The CDR3 DNA sequence: TGCGCCAGCAGCCCGACCTCAACAGGGGACTCTGGAAACACCATATATTTT. It specifies CASSPTSTGDSGNTIYF. The V and J genes are TRBV5-1 and TRBJ1-3; 7 bases are a match to TRBD1. Germline V gene lookup returns CDR1 SGHRS and CDR2 YFSETQ. The CDR3 is 17 amino acids. V lost 4 bases, J lost 0 bases, and 10 bases stayed unmatched.

This clone was counted between two and nine times. The rearrangement uses TRBV19 and TRBJ2-1, with TRBD1 as a possible D gene (6 bases). The V gene lost 1 base and the J gene lost 0 bases, with 13 bases spanning the gap. Germline V gene sequence: CDR1 LNHDA, CDR2 SQIVND (reference sequence). The CDR3 is 17 residues long. CDR3 residues: CASSIGQGMGSYNEQFF. The CDR3 DNA reads TGTGCCAGTAGTATAGGGCAGGGGATGGGCTCCTACAATGAGCAGTTCTTC.

The genes are TRBV4-1 and TRBJ2-1, with TRBD2 matching over 7 bases. The CDR3 covers 18 residues. With V trimmed by 2 bases and J by 0 bases, 10 bases remained unmatched. CDR1 is MGHRA and CDR2 is YSYEKL in the germline V gene. CDR3 residues: CASSQHSGRGSSYNEQFF. CDR3 bases: TGCGCCAGCAGCCAACACTCCGGGCGGGGGAGCTCCTACAATGAGCAGTTCTTC.

This sequence joins TRBV7-2 and TRBJ2-3, with 12 nucleotides matching TRBD2. This CDR3 has 16 residues. Germline CDR1 SGHTA, CDR2 FQGNSA. The ends lost 3 bases at V and 6 bases at J; junction bases unmatched: 7. In nucleotides, the CDR3 is TGTGCCAGCAGCTTGGGACTAGCGGGTAATTCCGATACGCAGTATTTT. Translated, it gives CASSLGLAGNSDTQYF.

In its sample, this clone was seen once. The CDR3 DNA is TGTGCCAGCCGACGGACAGGGGCGAACTATGGCTACACCTTC. Protein product: CASRRTGANYGYTF. This chain uses TRBV28 with TRBJ1-2, with TRBD1 identical over 9 bases. The CDR3 totals 14 residues. V shed 8 bases, J shed 2 bases, and the junction held 6 bases outside the gene matches. The germline gives CDR1 MDHEN, CDR2 SYDVKM.

V is TRBV18 and J is TRBJ2-5; no firm D call. Germline assignment: CDR1 KGHSH and CDR2 LQKENI. V shed 0 bases and J shed 4 bases, with 6 bases lying between them. The CDR3 is 13 residues long. Here the CDR3 DNA reads TGTGCCAGCTCACCACCAATCGGAGAGACCCAGTACTTC. Protein: CASSPPIGETQYF.

The CDR3 loop reads CASSLLGQAVNYGYTF. Written as DNA, the CDR3 is TGTGCCAGCAGTTTATTAGGACAGGCCGTTAACTATGGCTACACCTTC. V is TRBV28 and J is TRBJ1-2; 7 bases map to TRBD1. CDR3 length: 16 residues. V was pared by 1 base and J by 1 base, with 6 bases of the junction left unmatched. The germline V gene encodes CDR1 MDHEN and CDR2 SYDVKM.

The chain has TRBV30 and TRBJ1-3; 8 positions match TRBD1. This CDR3 has 12 amino acids. Germline CDR1 GTSNPN, CDR2 SVGIG (reference sequence). V dropped 4 bases and J dropped 5; count of bases not matched to a gene: 1. Here the CDR3 DNA reads TGTGCCTGGACCAGGGGGCGAAACACCATATATTTT. This encodes CAWTRGRNTIYF.

In DNA, the CDR3 is TGTGCCACCAGCAGTGCGGGCGGTGAGCAGTTCTTC. It encodes CATSSAGGEQFF. The chain joins TRBV15 to TRBJ2-1, with D perhaps matching TRBD2 (5 bases). The CDR3 covers 12 residues. The germline CDR1 and CDR2 sequences are LNHNV and YYDKDF (reference sequence). The V end lost 3 bases, the J end lost 9 bases, and 9 bases lay between the germline ends.

This sequence joins TRBV11-2 and TRBJ1-5; 9 bases line up with TRBD1. This CDR3 is 16 amino acids long. Germline trimming cut 1 base from V and 1 base from J; bases unmatched to any gene: 2. Germline V gene lookup returns CDR1 SGHAT and CDR2 FQNNGV. CDR3 sequence (DNA): TGTGCCAGCAGCTTAGGGGACAGGGTGAGCAATCAGCCCCAGCATTTT. It is translated as CASSLGDRVSNQPQHF. Filled out from reference TRBV11-2 and TRBJ1-5, the complete variable domain reads EAGVAQSPRYKIIEKRQSVAFWCNPISGHATLYWYQQILGQGPKLLIQFQNNGVVDDSQLPKDRFSAERLKGVDSTLKIQPAKLEDSAVYLCASSLGDRVSNQPQHFGDGTRLSIL.

V is TRBV29-1 and J is TRBJ2-3; 7 bases align to TRBD1. Looked up from germline, CDR1 is SQVTM and CDR2 is ANQGSEA. CDR3 size: 13 residues. After removal of 6 bases from V and 1 base from J, the junction contained 4 bases not matched to a gene. CDR3 DNA sequence: TGCAGCGTCCCGGACAGGCGCACAGATACGCAGTATTTT. It specifies CSVPDRRTDTQYF.

The chain is built from TRBV28 and TRBJ2-3; the match to TRBD1 covers 7 bases. Germline V gives CDR1 MDHEN, CDR2 SYDVKM. V lost 5 bases, J lost 2 bases, and 7 bases stayed unmatched. CDR3 length: 15 amino acids. Here the CDR3 DNA reads TGTGCCAGCAGTCGAGGACAGGCGATCACAGATACGCAGTATTTT. This translates into CASSRGQAITDTQYF. Full variable domain (remainder filled in from reference TRBV28 and TRBJ2-3): DVKVTQSSRYLVKRTGEKVFLECVQDMDHENMFWYRQDPGLGLRLIYFSYDVKMKEKGDIPEGYSVSREKKERFSLILESASTNQTSMYLCASSRGQAITDTQYFGPGTRLTVL.

This chain connects TRBV5-1 to TRBJ1-2; 12 bases fit TRBD1. Germline V gene data show CDR1 as SGHRS and CDR2 as YFSETQ. The CDR3 length is 15 residues. V lost 0 bases and J lost 6; bases outside the gene matches: 3. The chain's CDR3 is CASSLGGTGGHGYTF. CDR3 coding DNA: TGCGCCAGCAGCTTGGGGGGGACAGGGGGCCATGGCTACACCTTC.

This chain links TRBV28 with TRBJ1-2; tentative D call: TRBD1 (5 bases). The germline V gene has CDR1 MDHEN and CDR2 SYDVKM. This CDR3 region has 12 residues. Trimming removed 10 bases from V and 4 bases from J, with 13 bases in between. CDR3 region: CATTGTRYGYTF. CDR3 bases: TGTGCCACAACGGGGACTCGCTATGGCTACACCTTC.

This clone was detected a few times. This chain joins TRBV7-9 and TRBJ2-1; 7 bases are a match to TRBD2. CDR3 length equals 17 residues. Germline V gene data show CDR1 as SEHNR and CDR2 as FQNEAQ (reference sequence). The V segment lost 5 bases and the J segment 1 base; nucleotides outside the gene matches: 11. CDR3 region: CASSASTSAASYNEQFF. The CDR3 DNA follows: TGTGCCAGCAGCGCCAGCACTAGCGCGGCGTCCTACAATGAGCAGTTCTTC.

J is TRBJ2-7 and V is TRBV7-2; 7 bases agree with TRBD2. Germline CDR1 SGHTA, CDR2 FQGNSA. V lost 3 bases to trimming and J lost 4 bases; unmatched junction nucleotides: 6. This CDR3 contains 14 residues. The CDR3, as DNA: TGTGCCAGCAGCTTGGGGGGGGGACCTTACGAGCAGTACGTC. It is translated as CASSLGGGPYEQYV.

The V gene is TRBV6-1, the J gene TRBJ2-5; 7 bases agree with TRBD1. CDR3 length equals 13 residues. Germline assignment: CDR1 MNHNS and CDR2 SASEGT. The V and J ends lost 7 bases and 4 bases, in that order; junction bases with no gene match: 6. The CDR3 sequence is CASKSTGPETQYF. DNA of the CDR3: TGTGCCAGCAAATCGACAGGGCCAGAGACCCAGTACTTC.

This chain uses TRBV2 with TRBJ2-7; 11 positions match TRBD2. This CDR3 is built from 14 residues. The ends lost 2 bases at V and 7 bases at J; junction bases unmatched: 4. CDR1 and CDR2 (germline): SNHLY, FYNNEI. The CDR3 protein is CASSESLAGGEQYV. The CDR3 bases are TGTGCCAGCAGTGAATCCCTAGCGGGGGGAGAGCAGTACGTC.

V usage is TRBV5-5 and J usage is TRBJ2-3, with D possibly being TRBD1 (7 bases). The CDR3 covers 15 residues. Germline values: CDR1 SGHKS, CDR2 YYEKEE (reference sequence). Trimming left V 5 bases short and J 5 bases short, with 18 bases between. DNA for the CDR3: TGTGCCAGCAGTCGGAGCAGGGGGGAATTAGATACGCAGTATTTT. It is translated as CASSRSRGELDTQYF.

This chain connects TRBV27 to TRBJ2-2, with D possibly being TRBD1 (6 bases). This CDR3 spans 14 amino acids. V dropped 7 bases and J dropped 1 base, with 10 bases sitting between them. Germline assignment: CDR1 MNHEY and CDR2 SMNVEV (reference sequence). This CDR3 is CASKPQGNTGELFF. CDR3 DNA: TGTGCCAGCAAACCACAGGGGAACACCGGGGAGCTGTTTTTT.

The rearrangement uses TRBV7-2 and TRBJ1-5; D not certain. In germline, CDR1 is SGHTA, CDR2 FQGNSA. V shed 5 bases and J shed 4 bases, with 15 bases lying between them. The CDR3 is 15 amino acids. CDR3 protein: CASSLNEAINQPQHF. CDR3 coding DNA: TGTGCCAGCAGCCTCAACGAGGCGATTAATCAGCCCCAGCATTTT.